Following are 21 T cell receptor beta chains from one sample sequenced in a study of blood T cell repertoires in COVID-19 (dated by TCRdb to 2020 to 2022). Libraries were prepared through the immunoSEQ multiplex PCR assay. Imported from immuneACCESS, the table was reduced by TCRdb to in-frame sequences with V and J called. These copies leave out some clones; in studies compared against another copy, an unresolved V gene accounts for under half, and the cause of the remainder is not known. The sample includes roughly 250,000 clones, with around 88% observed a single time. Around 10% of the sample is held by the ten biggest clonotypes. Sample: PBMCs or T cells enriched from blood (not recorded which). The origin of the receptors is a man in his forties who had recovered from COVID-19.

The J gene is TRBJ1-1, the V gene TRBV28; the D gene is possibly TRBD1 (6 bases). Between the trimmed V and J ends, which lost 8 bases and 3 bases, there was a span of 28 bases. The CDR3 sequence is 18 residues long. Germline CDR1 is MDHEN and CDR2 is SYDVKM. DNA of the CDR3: TGTGCCAGCCTGATCGTACAGGGAGGGAGTGTATTGGACACTGAAGCTTTCTTT. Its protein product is CASLIVQGGSVLDTEAFF.

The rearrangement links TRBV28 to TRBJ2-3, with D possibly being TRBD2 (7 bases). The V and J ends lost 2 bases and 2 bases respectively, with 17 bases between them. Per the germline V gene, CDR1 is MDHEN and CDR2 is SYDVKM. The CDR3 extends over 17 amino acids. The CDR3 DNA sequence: TGTGCCAGCAGTTTACCTCTTACAGGGACTACCACAGATACGCAGTATTTT. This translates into CASSLPLTGTTTDTQYF.

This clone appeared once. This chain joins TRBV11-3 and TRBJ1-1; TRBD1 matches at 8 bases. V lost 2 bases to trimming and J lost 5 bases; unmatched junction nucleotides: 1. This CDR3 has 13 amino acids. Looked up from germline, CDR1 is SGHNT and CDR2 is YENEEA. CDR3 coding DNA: TGTGCCAGCAGCTTATGGACAGGGACTGAAGCTTTCTTT. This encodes CASSLWTGTEAFF.

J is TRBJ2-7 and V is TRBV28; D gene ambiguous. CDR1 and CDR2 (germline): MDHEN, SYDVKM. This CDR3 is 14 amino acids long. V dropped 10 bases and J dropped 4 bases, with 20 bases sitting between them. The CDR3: CATNPQVVRYEQYF. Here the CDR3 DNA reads TGTGCCACCAACCCTCAGGTGGTCCGTTACGAGCAGTACTTC.

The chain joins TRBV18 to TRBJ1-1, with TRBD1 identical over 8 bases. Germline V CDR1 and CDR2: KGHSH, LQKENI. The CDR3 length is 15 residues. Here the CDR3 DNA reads TGTTCAAGCTCTGGAGTTCCAGGGGGCCCCACTGAAGCTTTCTTT. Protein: CSSSGVPGGPTEAFF.

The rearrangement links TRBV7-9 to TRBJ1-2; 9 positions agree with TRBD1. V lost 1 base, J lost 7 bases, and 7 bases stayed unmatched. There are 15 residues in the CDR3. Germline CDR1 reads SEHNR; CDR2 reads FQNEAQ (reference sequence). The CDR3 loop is CASSLEWDRALGYTF. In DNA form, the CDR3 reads TGTGCCAGCAGCTTAGAGTGGGACAGGGCACTTGGCTACACCTTC.

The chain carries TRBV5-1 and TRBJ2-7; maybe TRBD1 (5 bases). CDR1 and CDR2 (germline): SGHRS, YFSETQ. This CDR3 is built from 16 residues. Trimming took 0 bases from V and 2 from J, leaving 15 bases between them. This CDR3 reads CASSLAGNGSTYEQYF. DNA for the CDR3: TGCGCCAGCAGCTTGGCAGGGAATGGTTCCACCTACGAGCAGTACTTC.

In nucleotides, the CDR3 is TGTGCCAGCAGCCAATTTCAGGGTCTTTCCTACGAGCAGTACTTC. Translation: CASSQFQGLSYEQYF. This sequence joins TRBV16 and TRBJ2-7, with a possible D match to TRBD1 (5 bases). V was cut by 1 base and J by 1 base, with 11 bases left in between. This CDR3 has 15 amino acids. Germline V CDR1 and CDR2: KGHSY, FQNENV.

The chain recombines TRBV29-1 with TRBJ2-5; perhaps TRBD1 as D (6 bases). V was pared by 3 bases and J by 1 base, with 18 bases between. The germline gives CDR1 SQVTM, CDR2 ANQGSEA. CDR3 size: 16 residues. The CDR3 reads CSVDRGLSPRQETQYF. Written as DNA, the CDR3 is TGCAGCGTTGACAGGGGCCTGTCCCCCCGCCAAGAGACCCAGTACTTC.

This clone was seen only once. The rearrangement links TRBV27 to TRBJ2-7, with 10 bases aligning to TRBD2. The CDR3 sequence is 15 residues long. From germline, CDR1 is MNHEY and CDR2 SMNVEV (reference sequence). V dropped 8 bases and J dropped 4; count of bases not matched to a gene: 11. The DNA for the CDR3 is TGTGCCAGCCGGAGCCTTAGCGGGGGGTCTTACGAGCAGTACTTC. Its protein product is CASRSLSGGSYEQYF.

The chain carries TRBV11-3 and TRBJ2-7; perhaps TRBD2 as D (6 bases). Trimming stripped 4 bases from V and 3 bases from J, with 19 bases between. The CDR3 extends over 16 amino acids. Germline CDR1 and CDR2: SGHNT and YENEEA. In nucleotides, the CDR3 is TGTGCCAGCAGCTCCCTTGACGGGGGAACAGTCTACGAGCAGTACTTC. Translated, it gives CASSSLDGGTVYEQYF.

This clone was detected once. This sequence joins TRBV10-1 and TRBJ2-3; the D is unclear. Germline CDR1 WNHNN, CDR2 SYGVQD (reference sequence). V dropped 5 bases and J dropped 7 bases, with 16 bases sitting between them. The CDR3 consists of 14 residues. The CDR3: CASSSQAGGYTQYF. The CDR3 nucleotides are TGCGCCAGCAGTTCTCAGGCCGGTGGGTATACGCAGTATTTT.

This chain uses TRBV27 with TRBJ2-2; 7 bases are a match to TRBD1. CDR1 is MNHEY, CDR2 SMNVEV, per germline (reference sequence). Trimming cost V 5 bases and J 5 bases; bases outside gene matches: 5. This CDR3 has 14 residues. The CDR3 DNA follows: TGTGCCAGCAGTAACGGACAGGTAACCGGGGAGCTGTTTTTT. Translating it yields CASSNGQVTGELFF.

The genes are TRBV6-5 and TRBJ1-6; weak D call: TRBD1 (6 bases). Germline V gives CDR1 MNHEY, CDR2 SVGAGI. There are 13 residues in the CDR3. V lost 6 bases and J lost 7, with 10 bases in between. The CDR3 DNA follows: TGTGCCAGCAGGACCACAGGGAATTCACCCCTCCACTTT. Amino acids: CASRTTGNSPLHF.

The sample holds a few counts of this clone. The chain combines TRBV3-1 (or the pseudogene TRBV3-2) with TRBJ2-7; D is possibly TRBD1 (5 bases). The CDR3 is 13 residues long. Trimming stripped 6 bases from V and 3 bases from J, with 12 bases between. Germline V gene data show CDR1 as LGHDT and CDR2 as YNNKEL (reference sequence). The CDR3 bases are TGTGCCAGCAGTCGACAGACCAACTACGAGCAGTACTTC. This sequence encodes CASSRQTNYEQYF.

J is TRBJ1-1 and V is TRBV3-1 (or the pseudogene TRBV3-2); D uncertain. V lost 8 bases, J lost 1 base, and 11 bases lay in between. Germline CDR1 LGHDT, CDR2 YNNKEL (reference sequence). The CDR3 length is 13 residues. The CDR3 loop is CASQPQANTEAFF. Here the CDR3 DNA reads TGTGCCAGCCAGCCTCAGGCGAACACTGAAGCTTTCTTT.

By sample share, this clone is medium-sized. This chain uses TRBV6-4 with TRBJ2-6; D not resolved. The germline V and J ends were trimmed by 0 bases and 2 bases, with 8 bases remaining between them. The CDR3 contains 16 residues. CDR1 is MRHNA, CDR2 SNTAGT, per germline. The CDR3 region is CASSDSPSAGANVLTF. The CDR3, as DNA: TGTGCCAGCAGTGACTCACCAAGCGCTGGGGCCAACGTCCTGACTTTC.

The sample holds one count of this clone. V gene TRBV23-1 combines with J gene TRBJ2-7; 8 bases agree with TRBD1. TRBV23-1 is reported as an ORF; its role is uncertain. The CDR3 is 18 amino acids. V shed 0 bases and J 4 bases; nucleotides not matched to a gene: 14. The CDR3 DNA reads TGCGCCAGCAGTCAATCGTTCCTTTGTCCCGGGACAGGATACGAGCAGTACTTC. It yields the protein CASSQSFLCPGTGYEQYF.

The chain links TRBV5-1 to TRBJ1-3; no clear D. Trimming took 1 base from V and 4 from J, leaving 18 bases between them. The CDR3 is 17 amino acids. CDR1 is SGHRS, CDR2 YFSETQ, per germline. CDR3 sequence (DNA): TGCGCCAGCAGCTTGTCGGTTAGCCAGCGAAAAGGAAACACCATATATTTT. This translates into CASSLSVSQRKGNTIYF.

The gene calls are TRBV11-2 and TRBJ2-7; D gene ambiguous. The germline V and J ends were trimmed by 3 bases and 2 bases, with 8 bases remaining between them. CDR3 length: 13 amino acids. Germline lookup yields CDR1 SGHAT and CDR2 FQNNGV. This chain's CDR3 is CASSFGRTYEQYF. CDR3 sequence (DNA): TGTGCCAGCAGCTTCGGCAGGACCTACGAGCAGTACTTC. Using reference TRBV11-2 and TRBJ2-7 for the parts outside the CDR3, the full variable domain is EAGVAQSPRYKIIEKRQSVAFWCNPISGHATLYWYQQILGQGPKLLIQFQNNGVVDDSQLPKDRFSAERLKGVDSTLKIQPAKLEDSAVYLCASSFGRTYEQYFGPGTRLTVT.

The CDR3 is CASSLEAGVNSPLHF. CDR3 nucleotides: TGTGCCAGCAGCTTAGAGGCAGGGGTTAATTCACCCCTCCACTTT. The chain joins TRBV7-2 to TRBJ1-6; D possibly corresponds to TRBD1 (6 bases). The CDR3 has 15 residues. The V and J ends lost 1 base and 6 bases respectively, with 10 bases between them. The germline V gene has CDR1 SGHTA and CDR2 FQGNSA.